Shown below are 18 T cell receptor beta chains from a single sample sequenced in a study of monozygotic twins with inflammatory bowel disease. TCRdb reprocessed the 5' RACE reads and keeps a single row for each CDR3 protein, giving no DNA. Here the sample table reports around 400,000 distinct CDR3 sequences. What was sequenced was blood. The receptors were gathered from a human donor with ulcerative colitis or Crohn's disease, or a healthy co-twin of an affected twin (not recorded which).

The chain couples TRBV5-1 to TRBJ1-4; the D call from TCRdb, TRBD1, cannot be confirmed without DNA. The CDR3 contains 15 residues. Looked up from germline, CDR1 is SGHRS and CDR2 is YFSETQ. The CDR3 loop reads CASSLAGTDVEKLFF.

The chain recombines TRBV5-1 with TRBJ2-1; TCRdb proposes TRBD1, but this gene call is untestable without DNA. Looked up from germline, CDR1 is SGHRS and CDR2 is YFSETQ. CDR3 size: 13 residues. CDR3 in amino acids: CASSPGTTNEQFF.

The genes are TRBV7-2 and TRBJ2-1; the D call of TRBD1 rests on TCRdb alone, since no DNA is present to check it. The germline CDR1 and CDR2 sequences are SGHTA and FQGNSA. The CDR3 is made up of 13 amino acids. CDR3 region: CASSRAGNNEQFF.

This chain's CDR3 is CASSPVHNSPLHF. J is TRBJ1-6 and V is TRBV18. The CDR3 loop spans 13 amino acids. Germline V gene sequence: CDR1 KGHSH, CDR2 LQKENI.

The chain combines TRBV28 with TRBJ1-6. CDR1 MDHEN and CDR2 SYDVKM come from the germline V gene. CDR3 length equals 17 residues. The CDR3: CASSLFTVLSYNSPLHF.

The CDR3 region is CASSSPGQSYNEQFF. The rearrangement uses TRBV6-5 and TRBJ2-1; TCRdb outputs TRBD1, but without DNA this stays unchecked. This CDR3 is built from 15 residues. CDR1 and CDR2 from the germline V gene are MNHEY and SVGAGI.

This chain connects TRBV20-1 to TRBJ1-2. The CDR3 covers 14 residues. Germline values: CDR1 DFQATT, CDR2 SNEGSKA (reference sequence). The CDR3 is CSARSSGPQVRYTF.

This chain joins TRBV5-1 and TRBJ1-6. The CDR3 contains 12 residues. From germline, CDR1 is SGHRS and CDR2 YFSETQ. CDR3: CASSLDNSPLHF.

The chain links TRBV28 to TRBJ2-3; TCRdb returns TRBD2, unconfirmable since there is no DNA. In germline, CDR1 is MDHEN, CDR2 SYDVKM. CDR3 length: 16 residues. CDR3: CASSPLSGPITDTQYF.

V gene TRBV5-5 combines with J gene TRBJ2-7. The CDR3 sequence is 15 residues long. Germline CDR1 is SGHKS and CDR2 is YYEKEE (reference sequence). The CDR3: CASSFWPTSSYEQYF.

This chain connects TRBV6-1 to TRBJ2-2; TCRdb's D gene call, TRBD1, goes unchecked for lack of DNA. The CDR3 has 17 residues. Germline CDR1 and CDR2: MNHNS and SASEGT. This CDR3 reads CASSNRDSTSNTGELFF.

The chain carries TRBV20-1 and TRBJ2-7; without DNA, the TCRdb call of TRBD1 cannot be checked. The CDR3 loop spans 13 amino acids. CDR1 is DFQATT, CDR2 SNEGSKA, per germline (reference sequence). This chain's CDR3 is CSAADRGRREQYF.

The rearrangement joins TRBV4-1 to TRBJ1-2; TCRdb's D gene call, TRBD1, goes unchecked for lack of DNA. Germline loops: CDR1 MGHRA, CDR2 YSYEKL. This CDR3 contains 12 residues. This CDR3 reads CASSHRGGGYTF.

This chain joins TRBV20-1 and TRBJ1-3. The CDR3 sequence is 14 residues long. The germline V gene encodes CDR1 DFQATT and CDR2 SNEGSKA (reference sequence). This chain's CDR3 is CSASTSSSGNTIYF.

The genes are TRBV12-3 or TRBV12-4 and TRBJ1-6. The CDR3 is made up of 15 amino acids. This CDR3 reads CASTFGVRFASPLHF.

The chain uses TRBV21-1 and TRBJ2-3; with no DNA, the TCRdb D assignment of TRBD2 cannot be verified. TRBV21-1 is tagged as a pseudogene. The CDR3 is 19 residues long. This CDR3 is CASSPSEGSGGHGDNTQYF.

V gene TRBV3-1 combines with J gene TRBJ1-1. Germline V gene lookup returns CDR1 LGHDT and CDR2 YNNKEL (reference sequence). This CDR3 spans 16 amino acids. This CDR3 is CASSSRLGSLNTEAFF.

The chain employs TRBV6-2 or TRBV6-3 and TRBJ1-2; TCRdb returns TRBD1, unconfirmable since there is no DNA. Germline V gives CDR1 MNHEY, CDR2 SVGEGT. The CDR3 totals 15 residues. This CDR3 reads CASAPSGGGSYGYTF.